This entry features one T cell receptor (beta chain) sequence. The data were taken from a study of CD8+ T cells in alopecia areata. Extracted from the samples, RNA was reverse transcribed into cDNA to serve as the sequencing template. Sequencing was performed with immunoSEQ multiplex PCR; in TCRdb, only in-frame clones are kept and a portion is missing. The table records approximately 57,000 clones, around 96% of them present only once. CDR3 length: 16 amino acids. Germline V lookup: CDR1 MNHNY, CDR2 SVGAGI (reference sequence). The junction had 7 bases not matched to a gene; V was cut back by 6 bases and J by 0 bases.

V usage is TRBV6-6 and J usage is TRBJ2-1, with 8 bases lining up with TRBD2. The clonotype was recovered from a human donor with alopecia areata. The sequenced sample was CD8+ T cells sorted from blood, obtained at week 0. The DNA for the CDR3 is TGTGCCAGCAGCGCATCGGGGGGGAGCTCCTACAATGAGCAGTTCTTC. Residues: CASSASGGSSYNEQFF.